This T cell receptor beta chain is drawn from a study of regulatory T cells in long-lasting Graves disease. Building the TCR beta libraries relied on iRepertoire HTBI primers, and CDR3 regions underwent Arm-PCR. MiXCR, run by TCRdb on the multiplex PCR reads, gives a single entry per CDR3 protein. Of 510,000 or so distinct CDR3 sequences listed, approximately 12% were seen once; the top ten hold approximately 9%. Time point reported: newly diagnosed GD, antithyroid drugs for less than 3 months. There was RNA extracted from PBMCs, and the TCR library was made from it. This clonotype occurred a few times. This CDR3 has 13 amino acids. V gave up 6 bases and J gave up 3 bases, with 10 bases separating them. Germline V CDR1 and CDR2: ENHRY, SYGVKD. This sample also belongs to another study, concerning T cells in Graves' hyperthyroidism and ophthalmopathy.

The chain is built from TRBV10-3 and TRBJ2-3; weak D call: TRBD1 (6 bases). The source was peripheral blood mononuclear cells (PBMCs), collected at new diagnosis, from a patient treated with antithyroid drugs. The receptor was derived from a woman aged 25 to 45 with Graves disease. This CDR3 reads CAISAGQTDTQYF. CDR3 DNA sequence: TGTGCCATCAGCGCTGGACAGACAGATACGCAGTATTTT.